The rows below give T cell receptor beta chains drawn from one sample of a study of T cell responses to AZD1222 COVID-19 vaccine. Generated by immunoSEQ multiplex PCR, the TCRdb table keeps only in-frame clones and is missing some. The sample lists 100,000 to 150,000 clones, about 86% seen once, with approximately 12% in the top ten. Sequenced material: peripheral blood, taken on day 0 of AZD1222 vaccination. Receptors originate from an adult in good health. The CDR3 runs from the conserved cysteine through the conserved F or W. A D gene is named only where the DNA matches it firmly. Only part of the rows carry a size: once, few, many, or a class if the clone is expanded.

abundance	v_gene	j_gene	d_gene	CDR3aa	CDR3nt
.	TRBV11-2	TRBJ2-2	TRBD1	CASARTGTNTGELFF	TGTGCCAGCGCTAGGACAGGAACGAACACCGGGGAGCTGTTTTTT
.	TRBV30	TRBJ1-4	.	CAWSPGFDGEKLFF	TGTGCCTGGAGTCCGGGGTTCGACGGTGAAAAACTGTTTTTT
.	TRBV3-1/TRBV3-2	TRBJ2-1	.	CASSHTLSKGRGRNEQFF	TGTGCCAGCAGCCACACACTTTCGAAGGGAAGGGGGAGGAATGAGCAGTTCTTC
.	TRBV9	TRBJ2-3	.	CASSYADTQYF	TGTGCCAGCAGCTATGCAGATACGCAGTATTTT
.	TRBV5-4	TRBJ2-1	TRBD2	CASSTDLAGGIDEQFF	TGTGCCAGCAGCACAGACCTAGCGGGGGGCATCGATGAGCAGTTCTTC
.	TRBV14	TRBJ1-1	TRBD1	CASSHWTGPNTEAFF	TGTGCCAGCAGCCATTGGACAGGCCCGAACACTGAAGCTTTCTTT
.	TRBV27	TRBJ1-3	.	CASSFTPGNTIYF	TGTGCCAGCAGTTTCACGCCTGGAAACACCATATATTTT
.	TRBV11-2	TRBJ1-5	.	CASSLDYSGQPQHF	TGTGCCAGCAGCTTAGATTATAGCGGTCAGCCCCAGCATTTT
.	TRBV24-1	TRBJ1-4	.	CATSGEETNEKLFF	TGTGCCACCAGTGGGGAGGAAACTAATGAAAAACTGTTTTTT
.	TRBV2	TRBJ2-5	TRBD2	CASSEGQGGQTQYF	TGTGCCAGCAGTGAAGGGCAGGGAGGGCAGACCCAGTACTTC
.	TRBV18	TRBJ2-1	.	CASSPDRASVLQFF	TGTGCCAGCTCACCCGACCGGGCTAGCGTATTGCAGTTCTTC
.	TRBV9	TRBJ1-1	TRBD1	CASSGQGPTEAFF	TGTGCCAGCAGCGGACAGGGGCCCACTGAAGCTTTCTTT
few	TRBV5-1	TRBJ2-2	.	CASSILLDPGELFF	TGCGCCAGCAGCATCCTACTAGACCCCGGGGAGCTGTTTTTT
.	TRBV7-9	TRBJ2-7	.	CASSLVGGYEQYF	TGTGCCAGCAGCTTAGTTGGAGGATACGAGCAGTACTTC
.	TRBV11-3	TRBJ2-5	.	CASSLGVQGLSETQYF	TGTGCCAGCAGCTTAGGTGTTCAGGGATTAAGTGAGACCCAGTACTTC
.	TRBV28	TRBJ1-1	.	CASSLTGPWWTEAFF	TGTGCCAGCAGTTTGACAGGTCCCTGGTGGACTGAAGCTTTCTTT
.	TRBV6-2/TRBV6-3	TRBJ2-3	.	CASSPLVGGDTDTQYF	TGTGCCAGCAGCCCCCTAGTCGGTGGAGACACAGATACGCAGTATTTT
.	TRBV19	TRBJ2-7	TRBD2	CASTRSAGPYEQYF	TGTGCCAGTACCCGGTCAGCGGGGCCCTACGAGCAGTACTTC
.	TRBV2	TRBJ1-2	.	CASGQANSYGYTF	TGTGCCAGCGGCCAGGCTAATAGCTATGGCTACACCTTC
.	TRBV27	TRBJ1-2	.	CASSFSIVGGYTF	TGTGCCAGCAGTTTCTCCATAGTGGGAGGCTACACCTTC
.	TRBV29-1	TRBJ2-1	TRBD2	CSVFRLGGVNEQFF	TGCAGCGTTTTTAGATTGGGGGGGGTCAATGAGCAGTTCTTC
.	TRBV23-1	TRBJ1-1	TRBD1	CASSPPGQVVWCTEAFF	TGCGCCAGCAGTCCCCCGGGACAGGTGGTATGGTGCACTGAAGCTTTCTTT
.	TRBV19	TRBJ2-5	TRBD1	CASSKDRPGPQETQYF	TGTGCCAGTAGTAAGGACAGGCCAGGCCCCCAAGAGACCCAGTACTTC
.	TRBV24-1	TRBJ1-1	TRBD1	CATNSGGGGNTEAFF	TGTGCCACCAATTCAGGGGGCGGCGGGAACACTGAAGCTTTCTTT
.	TRBV4-1	TRBJ1-5	.	CASSQDVRGPQGQPQHF	TGCGCCAGCAGCCAGGACGTTCGGGGACCCCAGGGTCAGCCCCAGCATTTT
.	TRBV24-1	TRBJ2-1	.	CATSDRQGFYNEQFF	TGTGCCACCAGTGATCGTCAGGGATTCTACAATGAGCAGTTCTTC
once	TRBV27	TRBJ2-1	TRBD1	CASSPAGTGYNEQFF	TGTGCCAGCAGTCCCGCGGGGACAGGATACAATGAGCAGTTCTTC
few	TRBV6-2/TRBV6-3	TRBJ1-2	.	CASSPVGGGSNYGYTF	TGTGCCAGCAGTCCCGTCGGGGGTGGGAGTAACTATGGCTACACCTTC
.	TRBV23-1	TRBJ2-1	.	CASSQGQTNNEQFF	TGCGCCAGCAGTCAAGGGCAGACAAACAATGAGCAGTTCTTC
.	TRBV30	TRBJ1-1	.	CAWSPILMNTEAFF	TGTGCCTGGAGCCCAATCTTGATGAACACTGAAGCTTTCTTT
.	TRBV7-3	TRBJ1-1	.	CASSLHGGPNTEAFF	TGTGCCAGCAGCTTACATGGGGGACCGAACACTGAAGCTTTCTTT
.	TRBV5-1	TRBJ2-1	.	CASSLAGTSYNEQFF	TGCGCCAGCAGCTTGGCTGGTACCTCCTACAATGAGCAGTTCTTC
.	TRBV21-1	TRBJ1-4	.	CASSLWRRGINEKLFF	TGTGCCAGCAGCCTTTGGCGCAGGGGGATTAATGAAAAACTGTTTTTT
.	TRBV11-3	TRBJ2-3	TRBD1	CASSRTGGLTDTQYF	TGTGCCAGCAGCCGAACAGGGGGTTTAACAGATACGCAGTATTTT
.	TRBV7-8	TRBJ2-5	TRBD1	CASSLRDRGVGETQYF	TGTGCCAGCAGCTTAAGGGACAGGGGGGTAGGAGAGACCCAGTACTTC
.	TRBV5-4	TRBJ1-5	.	CASSPTGGQPQHF	TGTGCCAGCAGCCCGACAGGTGGTCAGCCCCAGCATTTT
.	TRBV29-1	TRBJ1-2	.	CSVEWIQGPNGYTF	TGCAGCGTTGAATGGATTCAGGGCCCAAATGGCTACACCTTC
.	TRBV27	TRBJ2-5	TRBD2	CASSLIGVAGALETQYF	TGTGCCAGCAGTTTAATCGGGGTAGCGGGAGCGTTGGAGACCCAGTACTTC
.	TRBV6-5	TRBJ2-5	.	CASSYEGASGETQYF	TGTGCCAGCAGTTACGAGGGGGCTAGCGGCGAGACCCAGTACTTC
.	TRBV27	TRBJ1-1	TRBD1	CASSLRSRGQTEAFF	TGTGCCAGCAGTTTAAGGAGCAGGGGACAGACTGAAGCTTTCTTT
.	TRBV29-1	TRBJ2-5	TRBD2	CSVEGGLTSGFQETQYF	TGCAGCGTTGAAGGGGGGTTGACTAGCGGTTTCCAAGAGACCCAGTACTTC
.	TRBV27	TRBJ1-5	.	CASSPRVLPSPQHF	TGTGCCAGCAGCCCACGGGTCCTACCATCGCCCCAGCATTTT
.	TRBV3-1/TRBV3-2	TRBJ1-2	.	CASSQAGQATSGYTF	TGTGCCAGCAGCCAAGCCGGGCAGGCCACGAGTGGCTACACCTTC
.	TRBV7-9	TRBJ2-2	TRBD2	CASSSPGLAGNTGELFF	TGTGCCAGCAGCTCCCCCGGACTAGCGGGGAACACCGGGGAGCTGTTTTTT
.	TRBV27	TRBJ2-3	.	CASSLDSDAKDTQYF	TGTGCCAGCAGTCTAGACAGCGATGCCAAAGATACGCAGTATTTT
once	TRBV28	TRBJ2-1	TRBD2	CASSLHGTSGMYEQFF	TGTGCCAGCAGTTTACATGGGACTAGCGGGATGTATGAGCAGTTCTTC
.	TRBV7-9	TRBJ1-2	TRBD1	CASSSPGQGDYGYTF	TGTGCCAGCAGCTCCCCGGGACAGGGAGACTATGGCTACACCTTC
.	TRBV2	TRBJ1-2	TRBD1	CASSQDRTNYGYTF	TGTGCCAGCAGTCAGGACAGGACTAACTATGGCTACACCTTC
.	TRBV27	TRBJ1-1	.	CASGISGVPNTEAFF	TGTGCCAGCGGCATATCAGGGGTCCCGAACACTGAAGCTTTCTTT